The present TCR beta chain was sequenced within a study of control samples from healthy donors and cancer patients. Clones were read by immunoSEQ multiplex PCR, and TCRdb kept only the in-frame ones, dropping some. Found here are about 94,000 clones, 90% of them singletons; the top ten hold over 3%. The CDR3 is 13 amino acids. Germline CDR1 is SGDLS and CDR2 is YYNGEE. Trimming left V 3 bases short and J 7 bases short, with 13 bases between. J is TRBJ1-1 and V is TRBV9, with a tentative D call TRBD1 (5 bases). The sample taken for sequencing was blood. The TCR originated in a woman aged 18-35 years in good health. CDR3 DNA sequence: TGTGCCAGCAGCGGCTCGGGACTCCATGAAGCTTTCTTT. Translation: CASSGSGLHEAFF.